The clone carrying this TCR beta chain was seen ten or more times. Its specificity is not known. Individual cDNA molecules received unique molecular identifiers during library preparation. MiXCR, run by TCRdb on the 5' RACE reads, gives a single entry per CDR3 protein. The data contain 45,000 to 75,000 distinct CDR3 sequences, 5.6% of them singletons. The sample comes from a study of early T cells in non-severe SARS-CoV-2 infection. Study at large: Unsorted whole blood bulk RNA was sequenced, with unpaired chains.

Study results and limitations: Clonotype matching in VDJdb favored anti-spike CD8 responses and did not capture private and CD4 specificities.

This CDR3 is built from 15 residues. Deletions cut 5 bases from V and 6 bases from J, with 20 bases between. Germline V gene data show CDR1 as MNHEY and CDR2 as SMNVEV (reference sequence). The sample was whole blood. This TCR was sampled from an adult who was a healthcare worker with PCR-confirmed SARS-CoV-2 infection or an uninfected control (not recorded which). The chain recombines TRBV27 with TRBJ2-7; D possibly matches TRBD1 or TRBD2 (5 bases each). The CDR3: CASSTLGAGSGEQYF. The CDR3, as DNA: TGTGCCAGCAGTACTCTCGGGGCAGGGTCGGGCGAGCAGTACTTC.